These T cell receptor beta chains were read from a single sample in a study of tumor and adjacent non-tumor tissue in lung cancer. One entry per CDR3 protein results from TCRdb running MiXCR on the multiplex PCR reads. The table lists approximately 120,000 distinct CDR3 sequences, roughly 67% of them singletons, with roughly 13% in the top ten. The sequenced sample consisted of lung tumor tissue. These receptors came from a man aged 25 to 40 with non-small cell lung cancer. The CDR3 runs from the conserved cysteine through the conserved F or W. Fields, in order: V gene, J gene, clone size, D gene, CDR3 protein, CDR3 DNA. A D gene is named only where the DNA matches it firmly. Some rows mark clone size as missing; the rest say once, few, many or name a class of expanded clone.

v_call: TRBV12-3/TRBV12-4; j_call: TRBJ2-1; clone_size: .; d_call: TRBD1; cdr3_aa: CASSPTRDRGPGYNEQFF; cdr3_nt: TGTGCCAGCAGTCCCACCCGGGACAGGGGGCCCGGGTACAATGAGCAGTTCTTC
v_call: TRBV20-1; j_call: TRBJ1-2; clone_size: many; d_call: .; cdr3_aa: CSAFRTANYGYTF; cdr3_nt: TGCAGTGCTTTCCGGACGGCGAACTATGGCTACACCTTC
v_call: TRBV11-1; j_call: TRBJ2-1; clone_size: .; d_call: .; cdr3_aa: CASRTNRPQFF; cdr3_nt: TGTGCCAGCAGAACCAATAGACCACAGTTCTTC
v_call: TRBV20-1; j_call: TRBJ2-3; clone_size: many; d_call: .; cdr3_aa: CSATGQHTFTDTQYF; cdr3_nt: TGCAGTGCTACCGGACAGCACACTTTCACAGATACGCAGTATTTT
v_call: TRBV11-2; j_call: TRBJ2-2; clone_size: .; d_call: TRBD2; cdr3_aa: CASSLELAGETRELFF; cdr3_nt: TGTGCAAGCAGCTTAGAACTAGCGGGAGAAACCAGGGAGCTGTTTTTT
v_call: TRBV13; j_call: TRBJ2-7; clone_size: .; d_call: TRBD2; cdr3_aa: CASSTSGSYEQYF; cdr3_nt: TGTGCCAGCAGCACTAGCGGCTCCTACGAGCAGTACTTC
v_call: TRBV20-1; j_call: TRBJ2-3; clone_size: .; d_call: .; cdr3_aa: CSARDGDMQYF; cdr3_nt: TGCAGTGCTAGAGATGGGGATATGCAGTATTTT
v_call: TRBV7-9; j_call: TRBJ1-4; clone_size: many; d_call: .; cdr3_aa: CASSLVLWGANEKLFF; cdr3_nt: TGTGCCAGCAGCTTAGTTTTGTGGGGGGCTAATGAAAAACTGTTTTTT
v_call: TRBV4-1; j_call: TRBJ2-7; clone_size: many; d_call: .; cdr3_aa: CASSRVSQYYEQYF; cdr3_nt: TGCGCCAGCAGCCGGGTATCACAGTACTACGAGCAGTACTTC
v_call: TRBV20-1; j_call: TRBJ2-1; clone_size: few; d_call: TRBD1; cdr3_aa: CSAEGTGFENEQFF; cdr3_nt: TGCAGTGCCGAAGGGACAGGGTTTGAGAATGAGCAGTTCTTC
v_call: TRBV12-3/TRBV12-4; j_call: TRBJ1-5; clone_size: .; d_call: .; cdr3_aa: CASSRGAGKQPQHF; cdr3_nt: TGTGCTAGCAGCCGGGGGGCAGGGAAACAGCCCCAGCATTTT
v_call: TRBV5-4; j_call: TRBJ2-7; clone_size: few; d_call: TRBD2; cdr3_aa: CASRVDRDYSYEQYF; cdr3_nt: TGTGCCAGCAGGGTTGACCGGGACTACTCCTACGAGCAGTACTTC
v_call: TRBV20-1; j_call: TRBJ2-5; clone_size: .; d_call: .; cdr3_aa: CSVLRHEQGYYEQYF; cdr3_nt: TGCAGTGTTCTACGACATGAGCAGGGGTACTACGAGCAATACTTC
v_call: TRBV6-1; j_call: TRBJ1-1; clone_size: .; d_call: .; cdr3_aa: CACSTYPQNTEAFF; cdr3_nt: TGTGCCTGCAGTACCTATCCACAGAACACTGAAGCTTTCTTT
v_call: TRBV20-1; j_call: TRBJ2-1; clone_size: .; d_call: .; cdr3_aa: CSVKTVSSYNEQFF; cdr3_nt: TGCAGTGTCAAGACTGTTAGCTCCTACAATGAGCAGTTCTTC
v_call: TRBV29-1; j_call: TRBJ1-2; clone_size: .; d_call: .; cdr3_aa: CSTPGPFGYTF; cdr3_nt: TGTAGTACACCGGGGCCGTTTGGTTACACCTTT
v_call: TRBV6-6; j_call: TRBJ1-1; clone_size: many; d_call: .; cdr3_aa: CASRLHPRNTEAFF; cdr3_nt: TGTGCCAGCAGACTTCACCCTCGGAACACTGAAGCTTTCTTT
v_call: TRBV5-1; j_call: TRBJ2-1; clone_size: once; d_call: .; cdr3_aa: CANSSDAYNEQFF; cdr3_nt: TGCGCCAACAGCTCGGACGCCTACAATGAGCAGTTCTTC
v_call: TRBV29-1; j_call: TRBJ2-1; clone_size: .; d_call: TRBD2; cdr3_aa: CRFEDGGGWYEQFF; cdr3_nt: TGCAGATTTGAAGACGGCGGGGGGTGGTATGAGCAGTTCTTC
v_call: TRBV10-1; j_call: TRBJ2-1; clone_size: .; d_call: TRBD2; cdr3_aa: CASSESVLAASYNEQFF; cdr3_nt: TGCGCCAGCAGCGAGTCGGTGCTAGCGGCCTCCTACAATGAGCAGTTCTTC
v_call: TRBV12-3/TRBV12-4; j_call: TRBJ1-2; clone_size: once; d_call: TRBD1; cdr3_aa: CDRSKGTDYTF; cdr3_nt: TGTGACCGCAGTAAGGGGACAGACTACACCTTC